These 3 T cell receptor beta chains share one sample of origin, sequenced in a study of beta chain features in type 1 diabetes. Study-level results: Shorter TCRB CDR3s, moderately but significantly so, marked every one of the four CD4+ subsets in Type 1 diabetes patients.

These receptors have no known antigen. Expressed TCRB transcripts got sequenced, as all isolated RNA was reverse transcribed. Only in-frame clones appear in the TCRdb table, and some are missing; sequencing was by immunoSEQ multiplex PCR. The sample contains over 650,000 clones, more than 12% of which appear only once. What was sequenced was naive CD4+ T cells from blood. These receptors originate from a man younger than 30 with type 1 diabetes.

This rearrangement joins TRBV5-4 to TRBJ2-5; 7 bases map to TRBD1. Losses at the gene ends were 3 bases for V and 3 bases for J; bases not matched to a gene: 5. CDR3 length equals 14 residues. CDR1 and CDR2 (germline): SGHNT, YYREEE (reference sequence). CDR3 region: CASSSGQPKETQYF. In nucleotides, the CDR3 is TGTGCCAGCAGCTCGGGACAGCCAAAAGAGACCCAGTACTTC.

This clone was picked up a small number of times. This sample includes further DNA sequences coding for the same CDR3. The chain carries TRBV5-1 and TRBJ1-1; unclear D gene. With 4 bases removed from V and 1 base from J, the gap between germline ends came to 11 bases. CDR1 and CDR2 from the germline V gene are SGHRS and YFSETQ. The CDR3 consists of 14 residues. The DNA of the CDR3 is TGCGCCAGCAGCCCCGGGAGTTCGAACACTGAAGCTTTCTTT. It codes for CASSPGSSNTEAFF. Complete variable domain (other parts from reference TRBV5-1 and TRBJ1-1): KAGVTQTPRYLIKTRGQQVTLSCSPISGHRSVSWYQQTPGQGLQFLFEYFSETQRNKGNFPGRFSGRQFSNSRSEMNVSTLELGDSALYLCASSPGSSNTEAFFGQGTRLTVV.

The genes are TRBV28 and TRBJ1-2; possibly TRBD1 for D (6 bases). The CDR3 contains 15 residues. Per germline, CDR1 MDHEN and CDR2 SYDVKM. V dropped 2 bases and J dropped 4 bases, with 14 bases sitting between them. The CDR3 is CASSLLGGLGYGYTF. CDR3 DNA: TGTGCCAGCAGTTTACTCGGGGGGCTGGGCTATGGCTACACCTTC.